The 27 T cell receptor beta chains given below trace back to one sample, sequenced in a study of long-term antiretroviral therapy in people with HIV. An immunoSEQ assay, version v3.0, was performed at survey level. Generated by immunoSEQ multiplex PCR, the TCRdb table keeps only in-frame clones and is missing some. This sample has 25,000 or so clones; 85% to 95% occur once, and the top ten carry about 9.3%. The sample was unsorted PBMCs, taken 6.2 years after starting antiretroviral therapy. The receptors here all came from a man aged 35 to 55 with HIV.

This clone appeared a single time. This rearrangement joins TRBV19 to TRBJ1-1; TRBD1 agrees at 7 bases. V was pared by 7 bases and J by 4 bases, with 9 bases of the junction left unmatched. The CDR3 is 14 residues long. From germline, CDR1 is LNHDA and CDR2 SQIVND (reference sequence). Here the CDR3 DNA reads TGTGCCAGTATTGACGACAGGGCGGCCACTGAAGCTTTCTTT. Protein: CASIDDRAATEAFF.

The chain is built from TRBV27 and TRBJ2-3, with TRBD2 identical over 9 bases. Germline trimming cut 2 bases from V and 3 bases from J; bases unmatched to any gene: 6. This CDR3 comprises 16 residues. Germline V gives CDR1 MNHEY, CDR2 SMNVEV (reference sequence). CDR3 sequence: CASSLIGGRATDTQYF. The CDR3 coding sequence is TGTGCCAGCAGTTTAATCGGCGGGAGGGCGACAGATACGCAGTATTTT.

In its sample, this clone was seen once. The chain uses TRBV2 and TRBJ2-7; TRBD1 or TRBD2 may be the D gene (5 bases each). V was pared by 7 bases and J by 2 bases, with 18 bases between. Germline assignment: CDR1 SNHLY and CDR2 FYNNEI. This CDR3 has 15 residues. The CDR3 loop is CASTPSWDVAYEQYF. CDR3 in DNA: TGTGCCAGCACCCCTTCCTGGGACGTAGCCTACGAGCAGTACTTC.

V is TRBV6-5 and J is TRBJ1-2; D is ambiguous. This CDR3 has 12 residues. CDR1 and CDR2 from the germline V gene are MNHEY and SVGAGI. Trimming shortened V by 4 bases and J by 4 bases, and 7 bases separated the two germline ends. This CDR3 is CASSLDFYGYTF. The CDR3, as DNA: TGTGCCAGCAGTTTGGACTTCTATGGCTACACCTTC.

The V gene is TRBV30, the J gene TRBJ1-5; D may be TRBD1 (5 bases). The germline V and J ends were trimmed by 4 bases and 0 bases, with 10 bases remaining between them. CDR1 is GTSNPN, CDR2 SVGIG, per germline (reference sequence). This CDR3 is 14 amino acids long. This CDR3 is CAWTTDYSNQPQHF. DNA for the CDR3: TGTGCCTGGACGACAGATTATAGCAATCAGCCCCAGCATTTT.

V gene TRBV29-1 combines with J gene TRBJ2-1, with D perhaps assigned TRBD1 or TRBD2 (5 bases each). The CDR3 contains 14 residues. Germline V CDR1 and CDR2: SQVTM, ANQGSEA. V gave up 6 bases and J gave up 0 bases, with 12 bases separating them. As DNA, the CDR3 is TGCAGCGTAACCGGGACGAGCTCCTACAATGAGCAGTTCTTC. This translates into CSVTGTSSYNEQFF.

V is TRBV30 and J is TRBJ2-1, with D possibly matching TRBD1 (6 bases). CDR1 and CDR2 (germline): GTSNPN, SVGIG (reference sequence). This CDR3 contains 15 residues. V was shortened by 0 bases and J by 3 bases, with 12 bases between the two germline ends. CDR3 loop: CAWSVGLGGYNEQFF. In nucleotides, the CDR3 is TGTGCCTGGAGTGTTGGTCTAGGGGGCTACAATGAGCAGTTCTTC.

Concerning this clone itself: The junction and the germline gene differ at one end; a read error may be behind it. The V call is TRBV29-1, the J call TRBJ2-5; D possibly corresponds to TRBD1 (6 bases). Germline V lookup: CDR1 SQVTM, CDR2 ANQGSEA. This CDR3 is built from 13 residues. In nucleotides, the CDR3 is TGCAGCGTTGACTCAGGGGCCCAAAAGACCCAGTACTTC. Its protein product is CSVDSGAQKTQYF.

This chain's CDR3 is CASSRPGGQVDEQFF. CDR3 DNA sequence: TGTGCCAGCAGCCGACCCGGGGGACAGGTCGACGAGCAGTTCTTC. The gene calls are TRBV7-2 and TRBJ2-1; TRBD1 matches at 8 bases. The germline V gene encodes CDR1 SGHTA and CDR2 FQGNSA. The CDR3 loop spans 15 amino acids. After removal of 5 bases from V and 10 bases from J, the junction contained 13 bases not matched to a gene. Combining the CDR3 with reference TRBV7-2 and TRBJ2-1 gives the whole variable domain GAGVSQSPSNKVTEKGKDVELRCDPISGHTALYWYRQSLGQGLEFLIYFQGNSAPDKSGLPSDRFSAERTGGSVSTLTIQRTQQEDSAVYLCASSRPGGQVDEQFFGPGTRLTVL.

The J gene is TRBJ2-7, the V gene TRBV7-6; 10 bases are a match to TRBD2. Per germline, CDR1 SGHVS and CDR2 FNYEAQ. The CDR3 loop spans 15 amino acids. Trimming took 5 bases from V and 7 from J; bases not matched to a gene: 11. This CDR3 reads CASSRVTSGMGEQYF. The CDR3 bases are TGTGCCAGCAGCCGAGTAACTAGCGGGATGGGGGAGCAGTACTTC.

The CDR3 here is CASSILGGEGEQYF. CDR3 DNA sequence: TGTGCCAGTAGTATTTTAGGGGGCGAGGGAGAGCAGTACTTC. J is TRBJ2-7 and V is TRBV19; 7 bases match TRBD1. V gave up 3 bases and J gave up 7 bases; unmatched junction bases: 9. CDR3 length: 14 residues. Germline CDR1 LNHDA, CDR2 SQIVND (reference sequence).

This clone was picked up one time. The CDR3 DNA reads as TGTGCCAGCAGCGATGCTAGGAGCTCCTACAATGAGCAGTTCTTC. Its protein is CASSDARSSYNEQFF. The gene calls are TRBV9 and TRBJ2-1; D is unresolved. Trimming took 3 bases from V and 0 from J, leaving 10 bases between them. Germline CDR1 reads SGDLS; CDR2 reads YYNGEE. This CDR3 is built from 15 residues.

The V and J genes are TRBV11-3 and TRBJ2-1, with TRBD2 identical over 7 bases. Trimming removed 4 bases from V and 10 bases from J; junction bases left unmatched: 7. The germline V gene has CDR1 SGHNT and CDR2 YENEEA. CDR3 length: 13 amino acids. The CDR3 sequence is CASSSGTTPEQFF. CDR3 DNA: TGTGCCAGCAGCTCGGGGACTACCCCGGAGCAGTTCTTC. Full variable domain (remainder filled in from reference TRBV11-3 and TRBJ2-1): EAGVVQSPRYKIIEKKQPVAFWCNPISGHNTLYWYLQNLGQGPELLIRYENEEAVDDSQLPKDRFSAERLKGVDSTLKIQPAELGDSAVYLCASSSGTTPEQFFGPGTRLTVL.

J is TRBJ1-4 and V is TRBV28; D is unclear. Germline CDR1 reads MDHEN; CDR2 reads SYDVKM. The CDR3 spans 17 residues. The V end lost 4 bases, the J end lost 0 bases, and 15 bases lay between the germline ends. CDR3 coding DNA: TGTGCCAGCAGTTCGTCGTGGAGGATTGCAACTAATGAAAAACTGTTTTTT. This translates into CASSSSWRIATNEKLFF.

The chain has TRBV7-8 and TRBJ1-2; no definite D call. Germline CDR1 is SGHVS and CDR2 is FQNEAQ. The length of the CDR3 is 12 residues. Deletions cut 1 base from V and 6 bases from J, with 6 bases between. The CDR3 DNA reads TGTGCCAGCAGCTTAGTAGGAGATGGCTACACCTTC. Translated, it gives CASSLVGDGYTF.

The chain combines TRBV27 with TRBJ2-1; D not resolved. Germline loops: CDR1 MNHEY, CDR2 SMNVEV (reference sequence). The V gene lost 2 bases and the J gene lost 5 bases, with 10 bases spanning the gap. The CDR3 loop spans 14 amino acids. CDR3 coding DNA: TGTGCCAGCAGTTTAGGGCTAACCCACAATGAGCAGTTCTTC. This encodes CASSLGLTHNEQFF.

The J gene is TRBJ2-1, the V gene TRBV19, with D perhaps TRBD2 (6 bases). This CDR3 spans 11 amino acids. CDR1 and CDR2 from the germline V gene are LNHDA and SQIVND (reference sequence). Between the trimmed V and J ends, which lost 11 bases and 4 bases, there was a span of 9 bases. The CDR3 loop is CAVAGYNEQFF. DNA for the CDR3: TGTGCCGTCGCGGGGTACAATGAGCAGTTCTTC. The full variable domain, completed using reference TRBV19 and TRBJ2-1, is DGGITQSPKYLFRKEGQNVTLSCEQNLNHDAMYWYRQDPGQGLRLIYYSQIVNDFQKGDIAEGYSVSREKKESFPLTVTSAQKNPTAFYLCAVAGYNEQFFGPGTRLTVL.

This chain joins TRBV4-2 and TRBJ2-1; 10 nucleotides align to TRBD2. Germline V gene data show CDR1 as LGHNA and CDR2 as YNFKEQ. The CDR3 extends over 17 amino acids. After removal of 0 bases from V and 4 bases from J, the junction contained 6 bases not matched to a gene. CDR3: CASSQDDGLAAYNEQFF. CDR3 nucleotide sequence: TGTGCCAGCAGCCAAGATGACGGACTAGCGGCTTACAATGAGCAGTTCTTC.

CDR3 DNA sequence: TGTGCCAGCAGTTTAATCCAAGCGGGGGGACAAGAGACCCAGTACTTC. Translated, it gives CASSLIQAGGQETQYF. This chain joins TRBV27 and TRBJ2-5; 9 bases fit TRBD2. CDR1 is MNHEY, CDR2 SMNVEV, per germline (reference sequence). Germline trimming cut 2 bases from V and 2 bases from J; bases unmatched to any gene: 6. The CDR3 is 16 amino acids.

The J gene is TRBJ2-5, the V gene TRBV27; D is tentatively TRBD1 or TRBD2 (5 bases each). V was trimmed by 2 bases and J by 5 bases, leaving 15 bases between them. Germline V lookup: CDR1 MNHEY, CDR2 SMNVEV (reference sequence). This CDR3 is 15 amino acids long. CDR3 sequence: CASSLRKGSWETQYF. The CDR3 DNA reads as TGTGCCAGCAGTTTACGAAAGGGGAGTTGGGAGACCCAGTACTTC.

This clone was found once. The chain combines TRBV25-1 with TRBJ1-6, with D maybe TRBD1 (6 bases). CDR3 size: 15 residues. Per germline, CDR1 MGHDK and CDR2 SYGVNS. V was trimmed by 5 bases and J by 14 bases, leaving 22 bases between them. The CDR3 reads CASSRDTGSGGSLHF. In nucleotides, the CDR3 is TGTGCCAGCAGTCGGGACACGGGTAGCGGGGGATCCCTCCACTTT.

This chain uses TRBV7-3 with TRBJ2-7; 11 nucleotides line up with TRBD2. The CDR3 loop spans 15 amino acids. Germline V gene data show CDR1 as SGHTA and CDR2 as FQGTGA. The J segment lost 2 bases and the V segment lost 2 bases, leaving 2 bases of the junction unmatched. CDR3 DNA sequence: TGTGCCAGCAGCTTAGGGACTAGCGGCCCCTACGAGCAGTACTTC. This codes for CASSLGTSGPYEQYF.

The V and J genes are TRBV6-1 and TRBJ2-3; no reliable D call. V was clipped by 8 bases and J by 2 bases, with 11 bases between them. The CDR3 spans 13 residues. The germline V gene encodes CDR1 MNHNS and CDR2 SASEGT. The CDR3 DNA reads TGTGCCAGCCTACGGAGTATCACAGATACGCAGTATTTT. The encoded protein is CASLRSITDTQYF.

This chain uses TRBV19 with TRBJ2-4; 8 positions agree with TRBD1. Germline V gene lookup returns CDR1 LNHDA and CDR2 SQIVND (reference sequence). CDR3 length: 13 amino acids. V was clipped by 8 bases and J by 8 bases; unmatched bases: 8. The CDR3 region has the DNA TGTGCCAGTTCGGGACAGGCAGGGGACATTCAGTACTTC. This translates into CASSGQAGDIQYF.

J is TRBJ1-2 and V is TRBV7-2, with D hard to call. Germline lookup yields CDR1 SGHTA and CDR2 FQGNSA. This CDR3 is built from 15 residues. The germline V and J ends were trimmed by 5 bases and 2 bases, with 15 bases remaining between them. In nucleotides, the CDR3 is TGTGCCAGCAGCCCAGTGGACGGATTAAACTATGGCTACACCTTC. It yields the protein CASSPVDGLNYGYTF.

J is TRBJ2-7 and V is TRBV2; D is ambiguous. V lost 6 bases, J lost 4 bases, and 19 bases lay in between. The CDR3 loop spans 15 amino acids. Germline V lookup: CDR1 SNHLY, CDR2 FYNNEI. CDR3 DNA: TGTGCCAGCAGAGTAATAGTTCAACCGTCTTACGAGCAGTACTTC. This translates into CASRVIVQPSYEQYF.

V gene TRBV27 combines with J gene TRBJ1-1; D is unclear. V was clipped by 4 bases and J by 6 bases, with 0 bases between them. Germline CDR1 MNHEY, CDR2 SMNVEV (reference sequence). This CDR3 region has 9 residues. CDR3 in amino acids: CASSSEAFF. The CDR3 coding sequence is TGTGCCAGCAGTTCTGAAGCTTTCTTT.